This T cell receptor (beta chain) appears in the sequencing data of a study of T-cell reconstitution after alpha-beta-depleted transplantation in children. Study findings and constraints: Expanded graft clones numbering several hundred reportedly gave rise to alpha-beta T cells about two months after transplant. Where some patients showed high TCRbeta diversity at day 60, it came from recipient T cells and thymic progenitors that had survived.

CDR3 length equals 16 residues. V dropped 8 bases and J dropped 3 bases, with 19 bases sitting between them. Unique molecular identifiers were incorporated during preparation of the TCRbeta library. In TCRdb, the PCR reads were re-called with MiXCR into one record per CDR3 protein. The sample contains approximately 520,000 distinct CDR3 sequences, roughly 11% of which appear only once. Regarding this clonotype: Its antigen is as yet unknown.

The specimen comprised PBMCs, mostly from graft donor cells, sampled 180 days after TCRalphabeta/CD19-depleted stem cell transplant. The origin of this receptor is a female patient aged 2-10 years who had a stem cell transplant for aplastic anemia, so the T cells may come from the graft donor. The rearrangement links TRBV12-3 or TRBV12-4 to TRBJ2-2, with a possible D match to TRBD2 (7 bases). CDR3 amino acids: CASSGGGAGYTGELFF. The CDR3 bases are TGTGCCAGCTCGGGCGGGGGCGCCGGGTACACCGGGGAGCTGTTTTTT.